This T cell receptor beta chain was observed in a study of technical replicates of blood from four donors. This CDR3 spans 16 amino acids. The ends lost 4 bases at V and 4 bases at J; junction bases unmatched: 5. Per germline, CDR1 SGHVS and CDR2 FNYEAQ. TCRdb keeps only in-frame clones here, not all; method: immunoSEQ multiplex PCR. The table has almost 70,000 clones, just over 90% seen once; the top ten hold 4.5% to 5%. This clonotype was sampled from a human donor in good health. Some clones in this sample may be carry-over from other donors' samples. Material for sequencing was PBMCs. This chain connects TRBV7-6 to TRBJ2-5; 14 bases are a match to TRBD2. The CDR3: CASSSSGLAGAETQYF. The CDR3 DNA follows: TGTGCCAGCAGCTCGTCGGGACTAGCGGGAGCAGAGACCCAGTACTTC.